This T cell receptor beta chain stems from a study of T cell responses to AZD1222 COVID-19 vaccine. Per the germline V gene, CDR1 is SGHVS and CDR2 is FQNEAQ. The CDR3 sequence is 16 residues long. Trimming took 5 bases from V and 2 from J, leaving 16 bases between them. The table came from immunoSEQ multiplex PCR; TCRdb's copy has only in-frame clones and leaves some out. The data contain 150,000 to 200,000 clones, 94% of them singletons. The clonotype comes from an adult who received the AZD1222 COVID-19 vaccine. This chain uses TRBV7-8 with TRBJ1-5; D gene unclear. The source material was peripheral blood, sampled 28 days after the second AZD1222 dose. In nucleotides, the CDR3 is TGTGCCAGCAGCCTGCGTGGGTCGGCAGGCAATCAGCCCCAGCATTTT. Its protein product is CASSLRGSAGNQPQHF.